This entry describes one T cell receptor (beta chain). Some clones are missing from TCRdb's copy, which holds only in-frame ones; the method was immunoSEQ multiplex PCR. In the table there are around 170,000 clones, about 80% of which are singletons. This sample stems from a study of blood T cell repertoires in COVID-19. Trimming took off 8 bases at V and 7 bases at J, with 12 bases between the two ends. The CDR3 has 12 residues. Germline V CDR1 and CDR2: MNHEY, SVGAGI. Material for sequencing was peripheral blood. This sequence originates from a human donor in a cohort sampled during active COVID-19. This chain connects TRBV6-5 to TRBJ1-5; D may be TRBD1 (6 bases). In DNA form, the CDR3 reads TGTGCCAGCGGGGGCGTGGGGCAGCCCCAGCATTTT. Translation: CASGGVGQPQHF.